These 31 T cell receptor beta chains were all obtained from the same sample, sequenced in a study of T-cell reconstitution after alpha-beta-depleted transplantation in children. Construction of the TCRbeta library involved unique molecular identifiers. TCRdb re-derived calls from the PCR reads in MiXCR, one entry per CDR3 protein. The sample records about 92,000 distinct CDR3 sequences, about 12% being singletons. The sequences come from PBMCs from the stem cell graft donor, collected from the stem cell graft. The origin of the receptors is a human donor who donated a stem cell graft to a child with inherited bone marrow failure.

V usage is TRBV19 and J usage is TRBJ2-1; D call uncertain. V shed 2 bases and J shed 4 bases, with 12 bases lying between them. Per the germline V gene, CDR1 is LNHDA and CDR2 is SQIVND (reference sequence). There are 15 residues in the CDR3. The CDR3 nucleotides read TGTGCCAGTAGTATATCAAGGAACAGATACAATGAGCAGTTCTTC. Translating it yields CASSISRNRYNEQFF.

This clonotype was detected a few times. J is TRBJ1-1 and V is TRBV5-5; D gene uncertain. This CDR3 region has 13 residues. Germline V lookup: CDR1 SGHKS, CDR2 YYEKEE (reference sequence). Trimming stripped 1 base from V and 7 bases from J, with 11 bases between. The CDR3 region is CASSLWLDSEAFF. CDR3 nucleotides: TGTGCCAGCAGCTTGTGGTTGGATAGTGAAGCTTTCTTT.

This clonotype was seen ten or more times. This CDR3 is CASSLVGTGAFGTGELFF. DNA for the CDR3: TGCGCCAGCAGCTTGGTCGGGACAGGGGCGTTCGGCACCGGGGAGCTGTTTTTT. This chain links TRBV5-1 with TRBJ2-2; TRBD1 matches 10 bases. V shed 0 bases and J 4 bases; nucleotides not matched to a gene: 9. The CDR3 has 18 amino acids. The germline gives CDR1 SGHRS, CDR2 YFSETQ.

This clonotype was recorded many times. This sequence joins TRBV11-2 and TRBJ1-1; D not certain. This CDR3 has 18 amino acids. The V gene's germline CDR1 is SGHAT and CDR2 FQNNGV. V was cut by 0 bases and J by 0 bases, with 17 bases left in between. CDR3 bases: TGTGCCAGCAGCTTAGAACCGCTTCGGCGACTTATGAACACTGAAGCTTTCTTT. Translating gives CASSLEPLRRLMNTEAFF. The full variable domain, its missing parts supplied by reference TRBV11-2 and TRBJ1-1, is EAGVAQSPRYKIIEKRQSVAFWCNPISGHATLYWYQQILGQGPKLLIQFQNNGVVDDSQLPKDRFSAERLKGVDSTLKIQPAKLEDSAVYLCASSLEPLRRLMNTEAFFGQGTRLTVV.

This clonotype appeared many times. This sequence joins TRBV29-1 and TRBJ2-1; TRBD2 agrees at 14 bases. V lost 4 bases and J lost 10; bases outside the gene matches: 9. The CDR3 extends over 15 amino acids. Germline V gene data show CDR1 as SQVTM and CDR2 as ANQGSEA. The CDR3 coding sequence is TGCAGCGTTGCAGGACTAGCGGGAGGAAAGCGAGAGCAGTTCTTC. Protein sequence: CSVAGLAGGKREQFF.

The sample holds many counts of this clonotype. This sequence joins TRBV4-3 and TRBJ2-1; no firm D call. CDR1 and CDR2 (germline): LGHNA, YSLEER. V lost 0 bases and J 12 bases, leaving 12 bases between the germline ends. The CDR3 sequence is 13 residues long. DNA of the CDR3: TGCGCCAGCAGCCAAGAGGCCAGCTATGCGCAGTTCTTC. As protein: CASSQEASYAQFF.

This clonotype was counted many times. J is TRBJ2-2 and V is TRBV7-2; unclear D gene. Trimming stripped 5 bases from V and 7 bases from J, with 17 bases between. The CDR3 has 15 amino acids. CDR1 is SGHTA and CDR2 is FQGNSA in the germline V gene. The CDR3, as DNA: TGTGCCAGCAGCGGCCTGGGTCACCAAAGCGGGGAGCTGTTTTTT. Translation: CASSGLGHQSGELFF.

V gene TRBV3-1 combines with J gene TRBJ2-5, with D tentatively TRBD2 (6 bases). Looked up from germline, CDR1 is LGHDT and CDR2 is YNNKEL (reference sequence). V was trimmed by 0 bases and J by 2 bases, leaving 31 bases between them. The CDR3 length is 22 residues. CDR3 residues: CASSQDEKTSGTCEVNQETQYF. The CDR3 nucleotides are TGTGCCAGCAGCCAAGATGAAAAGACGTCGGGGACTTGCGAGGTCAATCAAGAGACCCAGTACTTC.

This clonotype occurred a few times. A read error may explain this, as a much larger clone is one base away. The chain couples TRBV20-1 to TRBJ2-3, with TRBD2 as a possible D gene (5 bases). Germline V CDR1 and CDR2: DFQATT, SNEGSKA (reference sequence). Trimming pared 1 base from V and 2 bases from J, leaving 10 bases between. CDR3 length: 14 amino acids. DNA of the CDR3: TGCAGTGCTAGAGTGGCGACTACCACAGATACGCAGTATTTT. Translated, it gives CSARVATTTDTQYF.

This clonotype was observed many times. The chain has TRBV11-2 and TRBJ2-7, with 7 nucleotides matching TRBD2. CDR1 and CDR2 from the germline V gene are SGHAT and FQNNGV. This CDR3 region has 16 residues. The V segment lost 5 bases and the J segment 2 bases; nucleotides outside the gene matches: 12. CDR3 sequence: CASSPSGGSFAYEQYF. The CDR3 DNA sequence: TGTGCCAGCAGCCCTAGCGGAGGGAGTTTCGCCTACGAGCAGTACTTC.

This clonotype occurred many times. The chain carries TRBV5-1 and TRBJ2-5, with 7 bases lining up with TRBD1. This CDR3 region has 14 residues. In germline, CDR1 is SGHRS, CDR2 YFSETQ. V lost 3 bases and J lost 1; bases outside the gene matches: 3. CDR3 in amino acids: CASSSTGTQETQYF. In DNA, the CDR3 is TGCGCCAGCAGCTCGACAGGGACCCAAGAGACCCAGTACTTC.

Only a few counts were recorded for this clonotype. The chain recombines TRBV10-3 with TRBJ1-1, with TRBD1 as a possible D gene (5 bases). Trimming left V 8 bases short and J 4 bases short, with 17 bases between. The germline CDR1 and CDR2 sequences are ENHRY and SYGVKD. The CDR3 has 14 residues. The CDR3 loop is CAIAEWGGGTEAFF. The CDR3 DNA reads TGTGCCATCGCCGAATGGGGGGGAGGCACTGAAGCTTTCTTT.

The chain's CDR3 is CASSFLGGTEAFF. The CDR3 nucleotides read TGTGCCAGCAGCTTTCTAGGGGGTACTGAAGCTTTCTTT. The chain uses TRBV7-9 and TRBJ1-1; a possible D gene is TRBD1 (6 bases). V lost 3 bases, J lost 5 bases, and 10 bases lay in between. CDR3 size: 13 residues. Germline V gene lookup returns CDR1 SEHNR and CDR2 FQNEAQ (reference sequence).

J is TRBJ2-7 and V is TRBV7-9; D remains unclear. The CDR3 spans 13 residues. V lost 3 bases to trimming and J lost 3 bases, with 9 bases between them. Germline-derived CDR1 and CDR2 are SEHNR and FQNEAQ (reference sequence). The CDR3 protein is CASSFLKFYEQYF. The CDR3, as DNA: TGTGCCAGCAGCTTCTTAAAATTCTACGAGCAGTACTTC.

This clonotype was detected ten times or more. The chain combines TRBV20-1 with TRBJ2-1; TRBD2 agrees at 9 bases. CDR3 size: 14 residues. V trimming: 7 bases; J trimming: 3 bases; junction bases outside the gene matches: 7. Germline V lookup: CDR1 DFQATT, CDR2 SNEGSKA (reference sequence). In DNA form, the CDR3 reads TGCAGTGGAGCAATGACTAGCGGCTACAATGAGCAGTTCTTC. Protein product: CSGAMTSGYNEQFF.

Many counts were recorded for this clonotype. The gene calls are TRBV4-3 and TRBJ1-5; D possibly corresponds to TRBD1 (6 bases). This CDR3 region has 15 residues. In germline, CDR1 is LGHNA, CDR2 YSLEER. Trimming removed 4 bases at V and 5 bases at J, with 15 bases between. The CDR3 loop reads CASSRRVGGDQPQHF. The CDR3 region has the DNA TGCGCCAGCAGCCGCCGAGTAGGGGGAGATCAGCCCCAGCATTTT.

This clonotype was found many times. The chain links TRBV6-5 to TRBJ1-1, with 9 bases fitting TRBD1. This CDR3 is 15 amino acids long. Germline V gives CDR1 MNHEY, CDR2 SVGAGI. The junction had 6 bases not matched to a gene; V was cut back by 5 bases and J by 2 bases. CDR3 sequence: CASSPPDRGNTEAFF. CDR3 in DNA: TGTGCCAGCAGTCCGCCGGACAGGGGAAACACTGAAGCTTTCTTT.

This clonotype was seen many times. The chain uses TRBV4-3 and TRBJ2-1, with D perhaps TRBD2 (6 bases). Per germline, CDR1 LGHNA and CDR2 YSLEER. This CDR3 is 14 amino acids long. Trimming took off 6 bases at V and 3 bases at J, with 12 bases between the two ends. Here the CDR3 reads CASSPAGLYNEQFF. In DNA form, the CDR3 reads TGCGCCAGCAGTCCAGCGGGCCTCTACAATGAGCAGTTCTTC.

This clonotype was detected ten times or more. J is TRBJ2-1 and V is TRBV2; D is unclear. Germline values: CDR1 SNHLY, CDR2 FYNNEI. V shed 6 bases and J shed 11 bases, with 14 bases lying between them. The CDR3 sequence is 12 residues long. CDR3 sequence reads: CASSDLAFKQFF. CDR3 bases: TGTGCCAGCAGCGACTTAGCATTCAAGCAGTTCTTC.

In this sample, this clonotype turned up many times. This chain uses TRBV2 with TRBJ1-6; D not certain. The CDR3 loop spans 11 amino acids. Trimming took 4 bases from V and 9 from J, leaving 4 bases between them. Per germline, CDR1 SNHLY and CDR2 FYNNEI. CDR3 sequence (DNA): TGTGCCAGCAGTGCGGGTTCACCCCTCCACTTT. Protein product: CASSAGSPLHF.

The CDR3 here is CASSSGRGNTEAFF. In nucleotides, the CDR3 is TGTGCCAGCAGCTCGGGGCGGGGGAACACTGAAGCTTTCTTT. The chain links TRBV11-2 to TRBJ1-1; D perhaps matches TRBD1 (5 bases). Germline values: CDR1 SGHAT, CDR2 FQNNGV. Trimming stripped 4 bases from V and 1 base from J, with 10 bases between. The CDR3 is 14 residues long. The full variable domain, in which reference TRBV11-2 and TRBJ1-1 provide the parts outside the CDR3, is EAGVAQSPRYKIIEKRQSVAFWCNPISGHATLYWYQQILGQGPKLLIQFQNNGVVDDSQLPKDRFSAERLKGVDSTLKIQPAKLEDSAVYLCASSSGRGNTEAFFGQGTRLTVV.

This clonotype came up many times. The chain uses TRBV4-3 and TRBJ1-6; maybe TRBD1 (6 bases). Germline CDR1 reads LGHNA; CDR2 reads YSLEER. Trimming took off 0 bases at V and 8 bases at J, with 14 bases between the two ends. The CDR3 has 16 residues. The chain's CDR3 is CASSQDWNRDHSPLHF. DNA for the CDR3: TGCGCCAGCAGCCAAGACTGGAACAGGGATCATTCACCCCTCCACTTT.

This rearrangement joins TRBV20-1 to TRBJ2-1, with D perhaps matching TRBD2 (6 bases). Germline V gene lookup returns CDR1 DFQATT and CDR2 SNEGSKA (reference sequence). The CDR3 totals 14 residues. Trimming stripped 5 bases from V and 4 bases from J, with 15 bases between. CDR3 sequence: CSAFLVGGYNEQFF. The CDR3 DNA reads TGCAGTGCTTTCTTGGTCGGGGGTTACAATGAGCAGTTCTTC.

There are many counts of this clonotype. V gene TRBV25-1 combines with J gene TRBJ2-3; perhaps TRBD2 as D (7 bases). The V and J ends lost 2 bases and 3 bases respectively, with 12 bases between them. Germline assignment: CDR1 MGHDK and CDR2 SYGVNS. This CDR3 contains 15 residues. CDR3 DNA sequence: TGTGCCAGCAGTGAAGGGGGGGCCTTTACAGATACGCAGTATTTT. This translates into CASSEGGAFTDTQYF.

The V call is TRBV20-1, the J call TRBJ2-4; 9 nucleotides line up with TRBD2. This CDR3 contains 15 residues. The germline gives CDR1 DFQATT, CDR2 SNEGSKA (reference sequence). The trim removed 3 bases at V and 3 bases at J, leaving 6 bases unmatched. CDR3 sequence: CSASLAGGVKNIQYF. The CDR3 DNA reads TGCAGTGCTAGTTTGGCGGGGGGGGTCAAAAACATTCAGTACTTC.

This clonotype was detected many times. V is TRBV6-5 and J is TRBJ1-5; 8 positions agree with TRBD1. The CDR3 has 14 amino acids. V was pared by 6 bases and J by 7 bases, with 8 bases of the junction left unmatched. Germline CDR1 reads MNHEY; CDR2 reads SVGAGI. The CDR3 DNA is TGTGCCAGCAGACCCGACAGGGGAGGACAGCCCCAGCATTTT. This translates into CASRPDRGGQPQHF.

This clonotype was seen many times. The V and J genes are TRBV25-1 and TRBJ1-1; D unresolved. The CDR3 is made up of 13 amino acids. Trimming took off 6 bases at V and 0 bases at J, with 8 bases between the two ends. The germline gives CDR1 MGHDK, CDR2 SYGVNS. The CDR3 region is CASRVKMNTEAFF. DNA of the CDR3: TGTGCCAGCAGAGTTAAGATGAACACTGAAGCTTTCTTT. The entire variable domain, with the rest obtained from reference TRBV25-1 and TRBJ1-1, is as follows: EADIYQTPRYLVIGTGKKITLECSQTMGHDKMYWYQQDPGMELHLIHYSYGVNSTEKGDLSSESTVSRIRTEHFPLTLESARPSHTSQYLCASRVKMNTEAFFGQGTRLTVV.

The rearrangement joins TRBV27 to TRBJ2-1, with TRBD2 as a possible D gene (5 bases). V lost 6 bases and J 8 bases, leaving 26 bases between the germline ends. This CDR3 has 17 residues. CDR1 and CDR2 (germline): MNHEY, SMNVEV (reference sequence). CDR3 sequence: CASRLFWAGSLVHEQFF. DNA for the CDR3: TGTGCCAGCAGGCTATTTTGGGCGGGCTCCCTCGTCCATGAGCAGTTCTTC.

This clonotype was observed many times. The chain carries TRBV5-1 and TRBJ1-5, with D possibly TRBD1 on 6 matching bases. The CDR3 spans 16 residues. The V end lost 0 bases, the J end lost 7 bases, and 17 bases lay between the germline ends. Germline V gives CDR1 SGHRS, CDR2 YFSETQ. The DNA of the CDR3 is TGCGCCAGCAGCTTGGGGACAGTGGGGGAAGGACAGCCCCAGCATTTT. This codes for CASSLGTVGEGQPQHF.

This clonotype was observed many times. CDR3 in amino acids: CASSRTGTPSSYNEQFF. Written as DNA, the CDR3 is TGTGCCAGCAGCCGCACCGGGACGCCGAGCTCCTACAATGAGCAGTTCTTC. V gene TRBV7-3 combines with J gene TRBJ2-1; either TRBD1 or TRBD2 may fit D (5 bases each). The V end lost 5 bases, the J end lost 0 bases, and 17 bases lay between the germline ends. The CDR3 is 17 residues long. Germline assignment: CDR1 SGHTA and CDR2 FQGTGA.

The chain employs TRBV5-4 and TRBJ2-1; D possibly corresponds to TRBD2 (7 bases). Germline-derived CDR1 and CDR2 are SGHNT and YYREEE (reference sequence). This CDR3 contains 15 residues. Deletions cut 4 bases from V and 8 bases from J, with 19 bases between. CDR3 in DNA: TGTGCCAGCAGCCCGAGTGGGGGCCGGGGGGATGAGCAGTTCTTC. This encodes CASSPSGGRGDEQFF.